Below, 25 T cell receptor beta chains from the same sample are listed, as sequenced in a study of OX40 agonist ivuxolimab in advanced cancers. Data came from immunoSEQ multiplex PCR; TCRdb stores just in-frame clones and leaves some out. Altogether about 43,000 clones are present, 70% to 90% being singletons, with the ten largest covering more than 13%. This material consisted of CD4+ or CD8+ T cells sorted from blood, taken in a trial of the OX40 agonist ivuxolimab. These receptors were collected from an adult with an advanced solid tumor such as melanoma, head and neck, liver or kidney cancer.

This clone is deemed medium-sized. The J gene is TRBJ2-6, the V gene TRBV15; D is undetermined. The V and J ends lost 7 bases and 0 bases respectively, with 10 bases between them. Per the germline V gene, CDR1 is LNHNV and CDR2 is YYDKDF (reference sequence). The CDR3 totals 15 residues. This CDR3 reads CATTVRASGANVLTF. Here the CDR3 DNA reads TGTGCCACCACTGTCCGTGCCTCTGGGGCCAACGTCCTGACTTTC.

The chain couples TRBV28 to TRBJ2-7; D is perhaps TRBD1 (6 bases). With 6 bases removed from V and 7 bases from J, the gap between germline ends came to 16 bases. Germline loops: CDR1 MDHEN, CDR2 SYDVKM. The CDR3 runs 13 residues. This chain's CDR3 is CASSRGVQGEQYV. CDR3 bases: TGTGCCAGCAGCAGGGGAGTCCAGGGGGAGCAGTACGTC.

The V gene is TRBV5-1, the J gene TRBJ1-2; 9 bases align to TRBD1. The CDR3 is 16 amino acids. CDR1 is SGHRS and CDR2 is YFSETQ in the germline V gene. With V trimmed by 5 bases and J by 7 bases, 15 bases remained unmatched. The CDR3 reads CASREGTGSVLSGYTF. The CDR3 coding sequence is TGCGCCAGCAGGGAGGGGACAGGGTCCGTCTTAAGTGGCTACACCTTC.

The count of this clone is one. The chain links TRBV7-7 to TRBJ2-5, with TRBD2 as a possible D gene (6 bases). This CDR3 comprises 13 residues. Germline V gene sequence: CDR1 SSHAT, CDR2 FNYEAQ (reference sequence). The V and J ends lost 3 bases and 4 bases respectively, with 9 bases between them. Written as DNA, the CDR3 is TGTGCCAGCAGCTTTGGGGGAGGAGAGACCCAGTACTTC. It yields the protein CASSFGGGETQYF.

V usage is TRBV7-6 and J usage is TRBJ2-5; the D call may be TRBD1 or TRBD2 (5 bases each). V gave up 2 bases and J gave up 5 bases, with 15 bases separating them. CDR1 SGHVS and CDR2 FNYEAQ come from the germline V gene. The CDR3 extends over 15 amino acids. The DNA of the CDR3 is TGTGCCAGCAGCTTACCAAGTCCCTGGGGGGAGACCCAGTACTTC. Translation gives CASSLPSPWGETQYF.

The V gene is TRBV19, the J gene TRBJ2-7, with unresolved D. The V end lost 3 bases, the J end lost 0 bases, and 9 bases lay between the germline ends. Germline assignment: CDR1 LNHDA and CDR2 SQIVND (reference sequence). The CDR3 runs 14 residues. The CDR3 DNA sequence: TGTGCCAGTAGTATCAGCGCGACCTCCTACGAGCAGTACTTC. Translated: CASSISATSYEQYF.

The rearrangement uses TRBV5-4 and TRBJ2-3; D might be TRBD1 (5 bases). This CDR3 is 16 amino acids long. V shed 4 bases and J shed 1 base, with 16 bases lying between them. CDR1 and CDR2 from the germline V gene are SGHNT and YYREEE (reference sequence). For the CDR3, the DNA is TGTGCCAGCAGCGTGGTCTTGGACACCGGCACAGATACGCAGTATTTT. The encoded protein is CASSVVLDTGTDTQYF.

The V gene is TRBV6-1, the J gene TRBJ1-2; D uncertain. CDR1 MNHNS and CDR2 SASEGT come from the germline V gene. There are 11 residues in the CDR3. V was pared by 6 bases and J by 3 bases, with 5 bases between. The CDR3 is CASSVYYGYTF. CDR3 DNA sequence: TGTGCCAGCAGCGTCTACTATGGCTACACCTTC.

The gene calls are TRBV9 and TRBJ1-1; no firm D call. The CDR3 has 17 amino acids. Germline CDR1 is SGDLS and CDR2 is YYNGEE. V was clipped by 4 bases and J by 3 bases, with 22 bases between them. This CDR3 reads CASSPEGRGPRDTEAFF. CDR3 sequence (DNA): TGTGCCAGCAGCCCAGAGGGTCGAGGGCCAAGGGACACTGAAGCTTTCTTT.

The chain uses TRBV7-8 and TRBJ1-1; D unclear. Trimming took 5 bases from V and 2 from J, leaving 18 bases between them. Germline assignment: CDR1 SGHVS and CDR2 FQNEAQ. The CDR3 extends over 16 amino acids. The CDR3 spells CASSTGGWRLNTEAFF. In nucleotides, the CDR3 is TGTGCCAGCAGCACGGGAGGCTGGAGGTTAAACACTGAAGCTTTCTTT.

The chain has TRBV2 and TRBJ1-2, with a tentative D call TRBD1 (5 bases). CDR3 length: 19 amino acids. CDR1 is SNHLY, CDR2 FYNNEI, per germline. The ends were cut back, 4 bases at V and 2 bases at J, with 26 bases in the middle. CDR3 region: CASSGTGTANVDVNYGYTF. As DNA, the CDR3 is TGTGCCAGCAGTGGCACCGGGACGGCAAACGTAGATGTCAACTATGGCTACACCTTC.

CDR3 nucleotides: TGTGCCAGCAGTCAACTCGACACGGGCACTGAAGCTTTCTTT. This codes for CASSQLDTGTEAFF. This sequence joins TRBV6-1 and TRBJ1-1; D uncertain. The CDR3 has 14 residues. Germline V gene sequence: CDR1 MNHNS, CDR2 SASEGT. The V and J ends lost 5 bases and 4 bases respectively, with 14 bases between them.

The rearrangement uses TRBV28 and TRBJ1-1; D gene unclear. Germline V gene data show CDR1 as MDHEN and CDR2 as SYDVKM. The CDR3 is made up of 14 amino acids. Trimming stripped 8 bases from V and 0 bases from J, with 13 bases between. The CDR3 spells CASVVMGLNTEAFF. The DNA of the CDR3 is TGTGCCAGCGTTGTTATGGGGTTGAACACTGAAGCTTTCTTT.

V and J are TRBV4-1 and TRBJ1-1; weak D call: TRBD1 (5 bases). Germline V gene data show CDR1 as MGHRA and CDR2 as YSYEKL. The CDR3 totals 17 residues. V lost 1 base, J lost 0 bases, and 15 bases lay in between. CDR3 sequence: CASSQVGAGAMNTEAFF. CDR3 DNA: TGCGCCAGCAGCCAAGTTGGGGCAGGAGCCATGAACACTGAAGCTTTCTTT.

V and J are TRBV10-3 and TRBJ1-2, with 7 bases fitting TRBD1. Germline trimming cut 2 bases from V and 4 bases from J; bases unmatched to any gene: 4. The CDR3 length is 14 residues. Germline values: CDR1 ENHRY, CDR2 SYGVKD. CDR3 residues: CAISETGVSYGYTF. The CDR3 region has the DNA TGTGCCATCAGTGAGACAGGGGTGAGCTATGGCTACACCTTC.

The V and J genes are TRBV15 and TRBJ2-1; 7 bases agree with TRBD2. The CDR3 has 13 amino acids. The trim removed 3 bases at V and 7 bases at J, leaving 3 bases unmatched. From germline, CDR1 is LNHNV and CDR2 YYDKDF (reference sequence). The CDR3 nucleotides read TGTGCCACCAGCAGTGGTAGCGGGAATGAGCAGTTCTTC. This codes for CATSSGSGNEQFF.

V gene TRBV5-8 combines with J gene TRBJ1-1; D call uncertain. The CDR3 length is 12 residues. The ends were cut back, 4 bases at V and 1 base at J, with 5 bases in the middle. Germline V gene sequence: CDR1 SGHTS, CDR2 YDEGEE. CDR3 sequence: CASSPGNTEAFF. The CDR3 DNA is TGTGCCAGCAGCCCGGGGAACACTGAAGCTTTCTTT.

The gene calls are TRBV7-9 and TRBJ1-1; D ambiguous. Germline V lookup: CDR1 SEHNR, CDR2 FQNEAQ (reference sequence). The V end was cut by 5 bases, the J end by 3 bases, with 13 bases between. The CDR3 extends over 14 amino acids. The CDR3 loop reads CASSLTWGDTEAFF. The CDR3 nucleotides read TGTGCCAGCAGCCTAACGTGGGGAGACACTGAAGCTTTCTTT.

The rearrangement uses TRBV7-9 and TRBJ2-1, with a weak D call TRBD1 (6 bases). This CDR3 comprises 15 residues. Germline CDR1 and CDR2: SEHNR and FQNEAQ (reference sequence). V lost 4 bases and J lost 5, with 15 bases in between. The CDR3 loop reads CASSSPGTSDNEQFF. In DNA form, the CDR3 reads TGTGCCAGCAGCTCACCCGGGACATCGGACAATGAGCAGTTCTTC.

The CDR3 loop reads CASSQEAAGLANNEQFF. For the CDR3, the DNA is TGTGCCAGCAGCCAAGAGGCGGCGGGACTAGCAAACAATGAGCAGTTCTTC. The chain is built from TRBV4-2 and TRBJ2-1; 9 bases are shared with TRBD2. The CDR3 covers 17 residues. After removal of 0 bases from V and 5 bases from J, the junction contained 8 bases not matched to a gene. Per the germline V gene, CDR1 is LGHNA and CDR2 is YNFKEQ.

The chain links TRBV27 to TRBJ2-2, with D uncertain. Per the germline V gene, CDR1 is MNHEY and CDR2 is SMNVEV (reference sequence). Trimming cost V 1 base and J 7 bases, with 4 bases left between them. This CDR3 comprises 12 residues. DNA of the CDR3: TGTGCCAGCAGTTTATACGGCGGGGAGCTGTTTTTT. Amino acid sequence: CASSLYGGELFF.

The chain uses TRBV7-3 and TRBJ2-1, with D maybe TRBD2 (5 bases). There are 13 residues in the CDR3. V lost 5 bases and J lost 10, with 15 bases in between. Germline CDR1 and CDR2: SGHTA and FQGTGA. In DNA form, the CDR3 reads TGTGCCAGCAGCCCAGGTCTAGCAGGCGAGCAGTTCTTC. It translates to CASSPGLAGEQFF.

CDR3 sequence (DNA): TGTGCCAGCAGCCCAAGTGGTACTGAAGCTTTCTTT. Translation: CASSPSGTEAFF. The genes are TRBV7-9 and TRBJ1-1, with no clear D. Trimming stripped 5 bases from V and 5 bases from J, with 9 bases between. Germline loops: CDR1 SEHNR, CDR2 FQNEAQ (reference sequence). CDR3 length equals 12 residues.

This clone is deemed medium-sized. V usage is TRBV9 and J usage is TRBJ2-7; D is undetermined. The V gene lost 0 bases and the J gene lost 7 bases, with 14 bases spanning the gap. Per the germline V gene, CDR1 is SGDLS and CDR2 is YYNGEE. The CDR3 loop spans 14 amino acids. CDR3 protein: CASSVEGGPREQYF. The CDR3 DNA follows: TGTGCCAGCAGCGTAGAGGGTGGGCCGCGGGAGCAGTACTTC. The full variable domain, completed using reference TRBV9 and TRBJ2-7, is DSGVTQTPKHLITATGQRVTLRCSPRSGDLSVYWYQQSLDQGLQFLIQYYNGEERAKGNILERFSAQQFPDLHSELNLSSLELGDSALYFCASSVEGGPREQYFGPGTRLTVT.

This clone appeared once. This sequence joins TRBV4-1 and TRBJ1-5; a weak D match, TRBD1 (5 bases). Germline CDR1 MGHRA, CDR2 YSYEKL. The CDR3 sequence is 14 residues long. V shed 1 base and J shed 5 bases, with 9 bases lying between them. The CDR3 DNA reads TGCGCCAGCAGCCAAGGGGTGGGGGATCAGCCCCAGCATTTT. Translated, it gives CASSQGVGDQPQHF.